The sequence of this T cell receptor beta chain was determined in a study of blood T cells in healthy people across ages. Comments on this clonotype: What it binds is unknown. One junction end disagrees with the germline gene, perhaps due to a read error.

Findings and caveats of the study: Among T cells, TCR beta diversity per million cells dropped roughly linearly as age rose.

Primers used in a second PCR of roughly 7 to 11 cycles were a sample-barcoded 5' primer and a J-beta primer mix. Using its own MiXCR run on the 5' RACE reads, TCRdb lists one record per CDR3 protein. The table lists more than 900,000 distinct CDR3 sequences, around 29% of them singletons, with roughly a tenth in the top ten. These data also featured in a second study, about T cells of mothers and their children. That paper states: Both sample barcodes and 2-4 random nucleotides came from the M1S primer of the second PCR. The search for persistent microchimeric T cell clones detected none.

Sequenced material: blood. The sequence was obtained from a woman between 40 and 50 years old in good health.

CDR3 region: CASSYSWTGPNEELFF. The CDR3 bases are TGTGCCAGCAGTTACTCTTGGACAGGGCCTAATGAAGAACTGTTTTTT. The chain links TRBV6-6 to TRBJ1-4; 8 nucleotides agree with TRBD1. Germline lookup yields CDR1 MNHNY and CDR2 SVGAGI (reference sequence). CDR3 length: 16 residues.